This T cell receptor (beta chain) was documented in a study of blood T cell repertoires in COVID-19. Germline V CDR1 and CDR2: GTSNPN, SVGIG (reference sequence). The CDR3 covers 16 residues. Deletions cut 0 bases from V and 4 bases from J, with 15 bases between. Study processing details: Estimates of nucleated cell counts were drawn from the amplification of reference gene primers. Profiling relied on immunoSEQ multiplex PCR, and the TCRdb table lists in-frame clones only, not all of them. The D gene and trimming were derived from the DNA, and the V and J assignments and clone size from that table. The sample includes roughly 170,000 clones, 85% to 90% seen only once; the top ten take 12%.

V usage is TRBV30 and J usage is TRBJ1-4; tentative D call: TRBD1 (6 bases). The material sequenced was peripheral blood. This TCR derives from a woman aged 65 to 85 with COVID-19, enrolled during active disease. This chain's CDR3 is CAWSVGATSDNEKLFF. CDR3 in DNA: TGTGCCTGGAGTGTGGGGGCCACCTCAGATAATGAAAAACTGTTTTTT.